One T cell receptor (beta chain) is described in this entry. What it binds is unknown. This CDR3 spans 13 amino acids. With 5 bases removed from V and 1 base from J, the gap between germline ends came to 8 bases. Germline V gives CDR1 MDHEN, CDR2 SYDVKM. Produced via immunoSEQ multiplex PCR; TCRdb's table is partial and in-frame only. The sample records 41,000 or so clones, around 87% being singletons. A history of autoimmune disease or systemic immunosuppression excluded patients. The data were taken from a study of OX40 agonist ivuxolimab in advanced cancers. Study results and limitations: Circulating CD4+ and CD8+ T cells showed clonal expansion by week 6 at 0.1 to 3.0 mg/kg.

The receptor was isolated from an adult with an advanced solid tumor such as melanoma, head and neck, liver or kidney cancer. Here the sequenced sample was CD4+ or CD8+ T cells sorted from blood, taken in a trial of the OX40 agonist ivuxolimab. This chain uses TRBV28 with TRBJ1-1, with D perhaps matching TRBD1 (5 bases). The CDR3 DNA is TGTGCCAGCAGTCTAACAGGGAACACTGAAGCTTTCTTT. This gives the protein CASSLTGNTEAFF.